This T cell receptor (beta chain) was recorded in a study of T-cell memory formation after mild COVID-19. Overall study findings and caveats: SARS-CoV-2 specificity of second-wave clones peaking day 37 was unconfirmed.

Germline CDR1 reads KGHDR; CDR2 reads SFDVKD. The ends were cut back, 1 base at V and 5 bases at J, with 11 bases in the middle. The CDR3 runs 15 residues. TCRdb reprocessed the 5' RACE reads with MiXCR, giving one entry per CDR3 protein. The sample gives 400,000 to 500,000 distinct CDR3 sequences, roughly 26% of which show up once; about 10% is in the top ten. Details on this clonotype: Its target is unknown.

The J gene is TRBJ2-1, the V gene TRBV24-1, with TRBD2 as a possible D gene (6 bases). This TCR was recovered from an adult woman who had mild COVID-19 (a few samples of this study predate the infection). Cell type and time point are not known. Sequencing was done on a sample of PBMCs or a T cell subset sorted from them (not recorded which). The CDR3 DNA is TGTGCCACCAGTGATTTTCTGACGGGGGACAATGAGCAGTTCTTC. It specifies CATSDFLTGDNEQFF.